A selection of T cell receptor beta chains follows, all from one sample in a study of blood T cell repertoires in COVID-19. TCRdb keeps only in-frame clones here, not all; method: immunoSEQ multiplex PCR. The table includes under 100,000 clones, roughly 80% detected once. Sequencing input: peripheral blood. These receptors came from a man aged 50 to 59 with acute or convalescent COVID-19. The CDR3 runs from the conserved cysteine through the conserved F or W. Fields, in order: clone size, V gene, J gene, D gene, CDR3 DNA, CDR3 protein. A D gene is named only where the DNA matches it firmly. Some rows mark clone size as missing; the rest say once, few, many or name a class of expanded clone.

-	TRBV27	TRBJ2-3	TRBD2	TGTGCCAGCAGGCGGACTAGCGGGACAAGCACAGATACGCAGTATTTT	CASRRTSGTSTDTQYF
once	TRBV11-3	TRBJ2-1	TRBD1	TGTGCCAGCAGCCCCTCCCGGACAGGGCCCTACAATGAGCAGTTCTTC	CASSPSRTGPYNEQFF
few	TRBV9	TRBJ2-1	-	TGTGCCAGCAGCGTAGGTAGCGCGTCCTACAATGAGCAGTTCTTC	CASSVGSASYNEQFF
-	TRBV19	TRBJ2-7	-	TGTGCCAGTAGTGTATCGGGGGAGTACGAGCAGTACTTC	CASSVSGEYEQYF
-	TRBV30	TRBJ1-1	-	TGTGCCTGGAGCGGGTCCGGTTCACAAGCTTTCTTT	CAWSGSGSQAFF
-	TRBV5-1	TRBJ2-2	TRBD1	TGCGCCAGCAGCTTGGCGGTGGGACAGACCGGGGAGCTGTTTTTT	CASSLAVGQTGELFF
-	TRBV6-5	TRBJ2-1	TRBD2	TGTGCCAGCAGAGCCGGGACTAGCGGCCTCAATGAGCAGTTCTTC	CASRAGTSGLNEQFF
few	TRBV7-2	TRBJ1-5	-	TGTGCCAGCAGCTTTCGCCGGAGCGTTGAGCCCCAGCATTTT	CASSFRRSVEPQHF
-	TRBV2	TRBJ2-2	-	TGTGCCAGCACCGGGACTCTCGCGAACACCGGGGAGCTGTTTTTT	CASTGTLANTGELFF
-	TRBV5-5	TRBJ1-6	-	TGTGCCAGCAGCTTGGCGGGGGTGGCTTCACCCCTCCACTTT	CASSLAGVASPLHF
-	TRBV25-1	TRBJ2-7	-	TGTGCCAGCAGGGGCCAGGACTACGAGCAGTACTTC	CASRGQDYEQYF
-	TRBV10-2	TRBJ2-5	-	TGCGCCAGCAGTGTTGATAGATGGGAGACCCAGTACTTC	CASSVDRWETQYF
-	TRBV5-1	TRBJ2-5	TRBD2	TGCGCCAGCAGCTTGGACATCGGACTAGGAGAGACCCAGTACTTC	CASSLDIGLGETQYF
-	TRBV7-2	TRBJ2-3	-	TGTGCCAGCAGCTTAGAAGGGGCTAGGGGGGGAGATACGCAGTATTTT	CASSLEGARGGDTQYF
-	TRBV12-3/TRBV12-4	TRBJ2-1	-	TGTGCCAGTCAGTGGGCCGCTTACAATGAGCAGTTCTTC	CASQWAAYNEQFF
-	TRBV28	TRBJ2-7	-	TGTGCCAGCTCCAACTCGGCAGGCTACGAGCAGTACTTC	CASSNSAGYEQYF
-	TRBV19	TRBJ1-6	-	TGTGCCAGTAGTATGAGAGGAATTTTTAATTCACCCCTCCACTTT	CASSMRGIFNSPLHF
-	TRBV11-1	TRBJ2-3	-	TGTGCCAGCAGCTTAAAGCCTACTTCCACAGATACGCAGTATTTT	CASSLKPTSTDTQYF
-	TRBV6-1	TRBJ2-3	-	TGTGCCAGCAGTGAACTGAACGGGCGGGGCACAGATACGCAGTATTTT	CASSELNGRGTDTQYF
once	TRBV3-1/TRBV3-2	TRBJ2-1	-	TGTGCCAGCAGCCACGTGACTAGCAATGAGCAGTTCTTC	CASSHVTSNEQFF
-	TRBV29-1	TRBJ2-5	-	TGCAGCGTCCCCAGGGGAGAGACCCAGTACTTC	CSVPRGETQYF
few	TRBV7-2	TRBJ1-6	TRBD1	TGTGCCAGCAGCTCCCAGGGGGCGCTTAATTCACCCCTCCACTTT	CASSSQGALNSPLHF
-	TRBV2	TRBJ2-5	-	TGTGCCAGCAGTTGGAATGACCCTAGGGGCGAGACCCAGTACTTC	CASSWNDPRGETQYF
-	TRBV5-1	TRBJ1-1	-	TGCGCCAGCAGCTCTCAGGGGACATTGGGCACTGAAGCTTTCTTT	CASSSQGTLGTEAFF
-	TRBV3-1/TRBV3-2	TRBJ2-6	-	TGTGCCAGCAGCTCGGAGAGCTCTGGGGCCAACGTCCTGACTTTC	CASSSESSGANVLTF
-	TRBV28	TRBJ2-5	-	TGTGCCAGCAGTTTAGGAGGGATGGAGACCCAGTACTTC	CASSLGGMETQYF
few	TRBV5-1	TRBJ2-6	-	TGCGCCAGCAGCTTGGGGTCCGGGTCCGTCTCTGGGGCCAACGTCCTGACTTTC	CASSLGSGSVSGANVLTF
-	TRBV3-1/TRBV3-2	TRBJ1-1	-	TGTGCCAGCAGCCCCCTCAGGGCTACTGAAGCTTTCTTT	CASSPLRATEAFF
-	TRBV12-3/TRBV12-4	TRBJ2-7	-	TGTGCCAGCAGCCTAGATTACGAGCAGTACTTC	CASSLDYEQYF
-	TRBV27	TRBJ2-3	-	TGTGCCAGCAGTTTGCGGGGGCTTGGCACAGATACGCAGTATTTT	CASSLRGLGTDTQYF
-	TRBV5-1	TRBJ1-2	-	TGCGCCAGCAGCCCCATGGAGGGGGAGGGCTATGGCTACACCTTC	CASSPMEGEGYGYTF
-	TRBV2	TRBJ2-7	TRBD1	TGTGCCAGCACCACTGCGGGACAGGGCAACGAGCAGTACTTC	CASTTAGQGNEQYF
-	TRBV5-4	TRBJ2-2	TRBD2	TGTGCCAGCAGACCGGGACTAGCGGGGGGAACGTCCGGGGAGCTGTTTTTT	CASRPGLAGGTSGELFF
once	TRBV9	TRBJ2-2	TRBD1	TGTGCCAGCAGCGTAGCTACGGGGCAGGGGGCGAACACCGGGGAGCTGTTTTTT	CASSVATGQGANTGELFF